The 20 T cell receptor beta chains below come from one sample, sequenced in a study of radiation and T cells in renal cell carcinoma. Time point defined: baseline pretreatment blood. Treatment here: 15 Gy SBRT to primary tumor, nephrectomy 4 weeks later. Generated by immunoSEQ multiplex PCR, the TCRdb table keeps only in-frame clones and is missing some. The sample yields 150,000 or so clones, 88% seen once. Sequencing was performed on blood, taken from a patient whose treatment included radiotherapy and nephrectomy. The receptor source for this set is a woman aged 45-65 years with renal cell carcinoma.

V is TRBV7-3 and J is TRBJ2-1, with D perhaps TRBD2 (6 bases). The CDR3 spans 15 residues. The V and J ends lost 3 bases and 8 bases respectively, with 17 bases between them. Germline-derived CDR1 and CDR2 are SGHTA and FQGTGA. The CDR3 DNA reads TGTGCCAGCAGCTTCCTTGGGCGGGGAGGCGATGAGCAGTTCTTC. This sequence encodes CASSFLGRGGDEQFF.

The chain recombines TRBV27 with TRBJ2-1, with TRBD1 identical over 10 bases. This CDR3 is 16 amino acids long. The trim removed 4 bases at V and 4 bases at J, leaving 7 bases unmatched. The germline V gene encodes CDR1 MNHEY and CDR2 SMNVEV (reference sequence). CDR3 region: CASSSPGQGTYNEQFF. CDR3 coding DNA: TGTGCCAGCAGTTCCCCGGGACAGGGGACGTACAATGAGCAGTTCTTC.

The chain links TRBV5-1 to TRBJ2-1, with 12 positions matching TRBD2. Germline loops: CDR1 SGHRS, CDR2 YFSETQ. V lost 0 bases, J lost 8 bases, and 12 bases stayed unmatched. The length of the CDR3 is 18 residues. CDR3 DNA: TGCGCCAGCAGCTTGGCCACGGCTAGCGGGGGGGCCATCGATGAGCAGTTCTTC. As protein: CASSLATASGGAIDEQFF.

The V and J genes are TRBV19 and TRBJ2-1; the D gene is possibly TRBD1 (6 bases). Between the trimmed V and J ends, which lost 0 bases and 2 bases, there was a span of 8 bases. The CDR3 loop spans 15 amino acids. The germline V gene has CDR1 LNHDA and CDR2 SQIVND (reference sequence). The CDR3 loop reads CASSIDDRPYNEQFF. The CDR3 DNA reads TGTGCCAGTAGTATAGACGACAGGCCCTACAATGAGCAGTTCTTC.

With respect to this clone: Compared with germline, one end of the junction differs, possibly owing to a read error. For the CDR3, the DNA is TGTGCCAGCAGCGCTGACAGGTTC. This sequence encodes CASSADRF. The chain joins TRBV6-1 to TRBJ2-6, with TRBD1 as a possible D gene (6 bases). The CDR3 has 8 residues. Germline V CDR1 and CDR2: MNHNS, SASEGT.

The J gene is TRBJ2-2, the V gene TRBV7-2; the match to TRBD2 covers 10 bases. CDR3 length: 16 amino acids. J was trimmed by 2 bases and V by 2 bases; bases with no gene match: 2. Germline V gives CDR1 SGHTA, CDR2 FQGNSA. Here the CDR3 DNA reads TGTGCCAGCAGCTTAATAGCGGGGGGAAACACCGGGGAGCTGTTTTTT. Translated: CASSLIAGGNTGELFF.

This clone appeared once. The chain combines TRBV15 with TRBJ2-3; 10 nucleotides line up with TRBD1. The trim removed 0 bases at V and 5 bases at J, leaving 2 bases unmatched. Germline assignment: CDR1 LNHNV and CDR2 YYDKDF (reference sequence). This CDR3 contains 15 residues. DNA for the CDR3: TGTGCCACCAGCAGAGAGGGACAGGGGAGAGATACGCAGTATTTT. Translated, it gives CATSREGQGRDTQYF. The full variable domain, rest sourced from reference TRBV15 and TRBJ2-3, is DAMVIQNPRYQVTQFGKPVTLSCSQTLNHNVMYWYQQKSSQAPKLLFHYYDKDFNNEADTPDNFQSRRPNTSFCFLDIRSPGLGDTAMYLCATSREGQGRDTQYFGPGTRLTVL.

The chain uses TRBV4-2 and TRBJ2-3, with TRBD2 identical over 9 bases. The germline V gene has CDR1 LGHNA and CDR2 YNFKEQ. Trimming took 4 bases from V and 3 from J; bases not matched to a gene: 5. The CDR3 has 15 amino acids. The CDR3 DNA follows: TGTGCCAGCAGCCGGCCTCTAGCGGGGACAGATACGCAGTATTTT. Its protein product is CASSRPLAGTDTQYF.

This CDR3 is CASSLEFLGTEAFF. CDR3 in DNA: TGTGCCAGCAGCTTAGAATTTTTGGGCACTGAAGCTTTCTTT. V is TRBV7-9 and J is TRBJ1-1, with D unclear. The V end lost 1 base, the J end lost 4 bases, and 10 bases lay between the germline ends. CDR1 is SEHNR, CDR2 FQNEAQ, per germline (reference sequence). The CDR3 extends over 14 amino acids.

This chain connects TRBV4-3 to TRBJ1-2, with 11 bases identical to TRBD1. The CDR3 has 16 amino acids. Germline-derived CDR1 and CDR2 are LGHNA and YSLEER. V shed 3 bases, J shed 8 bases, and the junction held 11 bases outside the gene matches. The CDR3 nucleotides read TGCGCCAGCAGCCAGGATCCGGGACAGGGGGGATTGGGCTACACCTTC. Translation: CASSQDPGQGGLGYTF.

The gene calls are TRBV7-9 and TRBJ1-3; TRBD1 matches 8 bases. The CDR3 totals 14 residues. Germline CDR1 SEHNR, CDR2 FQNEAQ (reference sequence). Trimming took 5 bases from V and 3 from J; bases not matched to a gene: 3. The CDR3 DNA sequence: TGTGCCAGCAGCCTAACAGGGGGTGGAAACACCATATATTTT. Its translation is CASSLTGGGNTIYF.

The V and J genes are TRBV30 and TRBJ2-5; 14 bases align to TRBD2. V lost 2 bases, J lost 2 bases, and 4 bases stayed unmatched. Germline V gene data show CDR1 as GTSNPN and CDR2 as SVGIG (reference sequence). This CDR3 region has 16 residues. For the CDR3, the DNA is TGTGCCTGGAGTAGGGGACTAGCGGGGGTTCAAGAGACCCAGTACTTC. Its protein product is CAWSRGLAGVQETQYF. The full variable domain, in which reference TRBV30 and TRBJ2-5 provide the parts outside the CDR3, is SQTIHQWPATLVQPVGSPLSLECTVEGTSNPNLYWYRQAAGRGLQLLFYSVGIGQISSEVPQNLSASRPQDRQFILSSKKLLLSDSGFYLCAWSRGLAGVQETQYFGPGTRLLVL.

The genes are TRBV20-1 and TRBJ2-5; no definite D call. The length of the CDR3 is 11 residues. Trimming cost V 3 bases and J 5 bases, with 7 bases left between them. CDR1 DFQATT and CDR2 SNEGSKA come from the germline V gene (reference sequence). The CDR3 here is CSASSEETQYF. The CDR3 DNA reads as TGCAGTGCTAGTTCTGAGGAGACCCAGTACTTC.

This clone was seen only once. The chain carries TRBV5-1 and TRBJ2-1; tentative D call: TRBD2 (5 bases). The CDR3 sequence is 16 residues long. Trimming removed 4 bases from V and 5 bases from J, with 19 bases in between. From germline, CDR1 is SGHRS and CDR2 YFSETQ. In DNA, the CDR3 is TGCGCCAGCAGCCCGGCTTCCGGACTTTCAAACAATGAGCAGTTCTTC. Translated: CASSPASGLSNNEQFF.

The chain couples TRBV5-4 to TRBJ2-1; the match to TRBD2 covers 8 bases. V lost 1 base, J lost 4 bases, and 4 bases stayed unmatched. CDR3 length: 15 amino acids. Germline V gene sequence: CDR1 SGHNT, CDR2 YYREEE (reference sequence). This CDR3 reads CASSLSVAGYNEQFF. The CDR3 DNA reads TGTGCCAGCAGCTTGTCCGTAGCGGGGTACAATGAGCAGTTCTTC.

V is TRBV19 and J is TRBJ1-2; a possible D gene is TRBD1 (6 bases). The CDR3 spans 16 residues. Trimming left V 3 bases short and J 8 bases short, with 22 bases between. The germline V gene has CDR1 LNHDA and CDR2 SQIVND (reference sequence). CDR3 nucleotide sequence: TGTGCCAGTAGTATCCCGTTACAAGCCCTCAGGGGAGGCTACACCTTC. The encoded protein is CASSIPLQALRGGYTF.

The rearrangement links TRBV19 to TRBJ2-2; D uncertain. The CDR3 is 14 residues long. V was cut by 6 bases and J by 0 bases, with 8 bases left in between. Germline V gene data show CDR1 as LNHDA and CDR2 as SQIVND (reference sequence). CDR3: CASRRAANTGELFF. CDR3 DNA: TGTGCCAGTAGACGGGCCGCGAACACCGGGGAGCTGTTTTTT.

In its sample, this clone was seen once. The rearrangement links TRBV5-1 to TRBJ2-7; D might be TRBD2 (5 bases). Trimming cost V 0 bases and J 3 bases, with 10 bases left between them. Germline values: CDR1 SGHRS, CDR2 YFSETQ. The CDR3 is 14 residues long. Written as DNA, the CDR3 is TGCGCCAGCAGCTTGGCCGTCGGGGACTACGAGCAGTACTTC. It is translated as CASSLAVGDYEQYF.

This chain joins TRBV5-6 and TRBJ1-6; 7 bases are shared with TRBD1. The germline CDR1 and CDR2 sequences are SGHDT and YYEEEE. J lost 5 bases, V lost 4 bases, and 9 bases had no gene match. This CDR3 region has 16 residues. In DNA, the CDR3 is TGTGCCAGCAGCGCGGCCACAGGGGATAATAATTCACCCCTCCACTTT. It translates to CASSAATGDNNSPLHF.

The chain employs TRBV7-8 and TRBJ2-1; D might be TRBD1 or TRBD2, each matching 6 bases. This CDR3 is built from 14 residues. Between the trimmed V and J ends, which lost 5 bases and 3 bases, there was a span of 11 bases. Germline V gene sequence: CDR1 SGHVS, CDR2 FQNEAQ. As DNA, the CDR3 is TGTGCCAGCAGCCCAGGAGGGGGCTACAATGAGCAGTTCTTC. This codes for CASSPGGGYNEQFF.